One and the same sample provided the 29 T cell receptor beta chains below, sequenced in a study of blood T cell repertoires in COVID-19. Produced via immunoSEQ multiplex PCR; TCRdb's table is partial and in-frame only. The sample contains roughly 700,000 clones, over 80% of which appear only once. Sequencing input: peripheral blood. All receptors come from a woman between 18 and 29 years old with acute or convalescent COVID-19.

This rearrangement joins TRBV7-2 to TRBJ2-5; D ambiguous. Germline lookup yields CDR1 SGHTA and CDR2 FQGNSA. The CDR3 is made up of 12 amino acids. Trimming shortened V by 5 bases and J by 5 bases, and 9 bases separated the two germline ends. As DNA, the CDR3 is TGTGCCAGCAGCGCAGCGTTGGAGACCCAGTACTTC. It translates to CASSAALETQYF. Filled out from reference TRBV7-2 and TRBJ2-5, the complete variable domain reads GAGVSQSPSNKVTEKGKDVELRCDPISGHTALYWYRQSLGQGLEFLIYFQGNSAPDKSGLPSDRFSAERTGGSVSTLTIQRTQQEDSAVYLCASSAALETQYFGPGTRLLVL.

The chain is built from TRBV29-1 and TRBJ1-1; TRBD1 matches 11 bases. CDR3 size: 13 residues. Germline V gene sequence: CDR1 SQVTM, CDR2 ANQGSEA. V shed 7 bases and J 2 bases; nucleotides not matched to a gene: 3. The CDR3 nucleotides are TGCAGCGGGGACAGGGGGGGAAACACTGAAGCTTTCTTT. As protein: CSGDRGGNTEAFF.

The chain joins TRBV6-5 to TRBJ1-4, with a possible D match to TRBD1 (5 bases). Per germline, CDR1 MNHEY and CDR2 SVGAGI. Trimming shortened V by 10 bases and J by 8 bases, and 17 bases separated the two germline ends. The CDR3 consists of 13 residues. This CDR3 is CATDLAGGEKLFF. The CDR3 DNA sequence: TGTGCCACAGACCTGGCCGGGGGGGAAAAACTGTTTTTT.

This clone has more than one count but fewer than ten. The genes are TRBV28 and TRBJ1-3, with 8 bases aligning to TRBD1. The trim removed 4 bases at V and 3 bases at J, leaving 8 bases unmatched. CDR1 is MDHEN and CDR2 is SYDVKM in the germline V gene. The CDR3 is 16 amino acids. The CDR3 loop is CASSSQQGASGNTIYF. CDR3 DNA: TGTGCCAGCAGTTCCCAGCAGGGGGCGAGTGGAAACACCATATATTTT.

This clone was seen a single time. The chain combines TRBV27 with TRBJ2-7; D is perhaps TRBD1 (6 bases). Germline CDR1 MNHEY, CDR2 SMNVEV (reference sequence). The V and J ends lost 6 bases and 2 bases respectively, with 11 bases between them. This CDR3 region has 13 residues. This CDR3 reads CASRYREPYEQYF. The CDR3 DNA reads as TGTGCCAGCAGATACAGGGAACCCTACGAGCAGTACTTC.

This clone showed up just a few times. The chain joins TRBV7-9 to TRBJ2-2; D perhaps matches TRBD1 (7 bases). CDR1 and CDR2 from the germline V gene are SEHNR and FQNEAQ (reference sequence). V was clipped by 3 bases and J by 7 bases, with 15 bases between them. This CDR3 is built from 15 residues. The CDR3 DNA reads as TGTGCCAGCAGCTTGGAGGGGGCCGTTCACGGGGAGCTGTTTTTT. Its protein product is CASSLEGAVHGELFF.

This clone was seen once. J is TRBJ1-6 and V is TRBV10-3, with no clear D. This CDR3 has 16 residues. Trimming stripped 2 bases from V and 0 bases from J, with 8 bases between. Germline V CDR1 and CDR2: ENHRY, SYGVKD. The CDR3 sequence is CAISEAGSSYNSPLHF. CDR3 DNA sequence: TGTGCCATCAGTGAGGCCGGGAGCTCCTATAATTCACCCCTCCACTTT.

The J gene is TRBJ2-5, the V gene TRBV28; D possibly corresponds to TRBD1 (6 bases). The V gene's germline CDR1 is MDHEN and CDR2 SYDVKM. V was pared by 5 bases and J by 3 bases, with 13 bases between. This CDR3 contains 14 residues. The CDR3 region has the DNA TGTGCCAGCAGTACAAGGGACAATGAAGAGACCCAGTACTTC. Protein product: CASSTRDNEETQYF.

The chain has TRBV2 and TRBJ2-5, with 9 bases that match TRBD2. Germline V gene data show CDR1 as SNHLY and CDR2 as FYNNEI. There are 16 residues in the CDR3. V trimming: 3 bases; J trimming: 2 bases; junction bases outside the gene matches: 7. DNA for the CDR3: TGTGCCAGCAGTGATCGTCGCGGGGGGGGGCAAGAGACCCAGTACTTC. The encoded protein is CASSDRRGGGQETQYF.

The V call is TRBV2, the J call TRBJ2-2; 7 positions match TRBD1. Germline V gene lookup returns CDR1 SNHLY and CDR2 FYNNEI. The CDR3 runs to 15 residues. Trimming took 5 bases from V and 4 from J; bases not matched to a gene: 7. As DNA, the CDR3 is TGTGCCAGCAGTTCCACAGGGGCCGTCACCGGGGAGCTGTTTTTT. It encodes CASSSTGAVTGELFF.

The V gene is TRBV5-5, the J gene TRBJ1-6, with D hard to call. Germline V CDR1 and CDR2: SGHKS, YYEKEE (reference sequence). The CDR3 length is 16 residues. Trimming stripped 3 bases from V and 6 bases from J, with 16 bases between. CDR3 nucleotides: TGTGCCAGCAGCTCGAGGGCATCCGTTGGTAATTCACCCCTCCACTTT. It is translated as CASSSRASVGNSPLHF.

The genes are TRBV14 and TRBJ2-5; 7 nucleotides agree with TRBD2. The J segment lost 1 base and the V segment lost 4 bases, leaving 3 bases of the junction unmatched. Germline V gene lookup returns CDR1 SGHDN and CDR2 FVKESK. This CDR3 spans 14 amino acids. The CDR3 spells CASSLWGGQETQYF. In DNA, the CDR3 is TGTGCCAGCAGCCTGTGGGGGGGCCAAGAGACCCAGTACTTC.

J is TRBJ2-5 and V is TRBV6-5; tentatively, D is TRBD2 (5 bases). The CDR3 covers 15 residues. Trimming shortened V by 5 bases and J by 2 bases, and 15 bases separated the two germline ends. CDR1 is MNHEY and CDR2 is SVGAGI in the germline V gene. CDR3: CASSLLPDFQETQYF. CDR3 DNA: TGTGCCAGCAGTCTCCTTCCGGACTTTCAAGAGACCCAGTACTTC.

The V and J genes are TRBV28 and TRBJ1-1; the D gene is possibly TRBD1 (6 bases). V was cut by 6 bases and J by 1 base, with 18 bases left in between. Germline V gene lookup returns CDR1 MDHEN and CDR2 SYDVKM. The CDR3 totals 16 residues. The CDR3 region is CASSVSPGAENTEAFF. The CDR3 bases are TGTGCCAGCAGCGTAAGCCCAGGGGCCGAGAACACTGAAGCTTTCTTT.

In this sample, this clone turned up a few times. The rearrangement joins TRBV27 to TRBJ1-2; D is perhaps TRBD1 (5 bases). The length of the CDR3 is 14 residues. V was clipped by 0 bases and J by 5 bases, with 10 bases between them. Germline-derived CDR1 and CDR2 are MNHEY and SMNVEV (reference sequence). This CDR3 is CASSLSGDVYGYTF. The CDR3 DNA reads TGTGCCAGCAGTTTATCAGGGGATGTGTATGGCTACACCTTC.

This chain links TRBV7-3 with TRBJ2-1; 14 bases fit TRBD2. In germline, CDR1 is SGHTA, CDR2 FQGTGA. This CDR3 contains 16 residues. The J segment lost 9 bases and the V segment lost 4 bases, leaving 8 bases of the junction unmatched. The CDR3 sequence: CASSSPAGTSGGEQFF. For the CDR3, the DNA is TGTGCCAGCAGCTCCCCCGCCGGGACTAGCGGGGGTGAGCAGTTCTTC.

The chain employs TRBV12-3 or TRBV12-4 and TRBJ1-6; TRBD1 is a possible D gene (5 bases). V was shortened by 7 bases and J by 10 bases, with 11 bases between the two germline ends. The CDR3 loop spans 12 amino acids. The CDR3 nucleotides read TGTGCCAGCACTTCCGGGGGATCACCCCTCCACTTT. Protein product: CASTSGGSPLHF.

The chain joins TRBV5-4 to TRBJ1-1; 7 nucleotides agree with TRBD1. Germline CDR1 is SGHNT and CDR2 is YYREEE (reference sequence). V lost 5 bases to trimming and J lost 0 bases; unmatched junction nucleotides: 10. This CDR3 spans 16 amino acids. For the CDR3, the DNA is TGTGCCAGCAGATCTTACAGGGGCGATATGAACACTGAAGCTTTCTTT. It codes for CASRSYRGDMNTEAFF. The full variable domain, its missing parts supplied by reference TRBV5-4 and TRBJ1-1, is ETGVTQSPTHLIKTRGQQVTLRCSSQSGHNTVSWYQQALGQGPQFIFQYYREEENGRGNFPPRFSGLQFPNYSSELNVNALELDDSALYLCASRSYRGDMNTEAFFGQGTRLTVV.

The V and J genes are TRBV2 and TRBJ2-2; 12 bases match TRBD1. Germline CDR1 SNHLY, CDR2 FYNNEI. The V and J ends lost 7 bases and 6 bases, in that order; junction bases with no gene match: 6. The CDR3 loop spans 15 amino acids. Written as DNA, the CDR3 is TGTGCCAGCAAGGGACAGGGGGCGGTAGCCGGGGAGCTGTTTTTT. This gives the protein CASKGQGAVAGELFF.

This chain joins TRBV30 and TRBJ2-1; D perhaps matches TRBD2 (5 bases). V was cut by 2 bases and J by 9 bases, with 8 bases left in between. This CDR3 comprises 11 residues. Germline CDR1 GTSNPN, CDR2 SVGIG (reference sequence). CDR3 in DNA: TGTGCCTGGAGTAATGAGGGTGAGCAGTTCTTC. Amino acids: CAWSNEGEQFF.

The chain carries TRBV19 and TRBJ2-7, with no clear D. There are 13 residues in the CDR3. Trimming cost V 4 bases and J 0 bases, with 7 bases left between them. Germline CDR1 is LNHDA and CDR2 is SQIVND (reference sequence). CDR3 protein: CASSKETSYEQYF. As DNA, the CDR3 is TGTGCCAGTAGTAAGGAGACCTCCTACGAGCAGTACTTC.

The V gene is TRBV29-1, the J gene TRBJ2-3; D uncertain. V lost 5 bases and J lost 6, with 6 bases in between. This CDR3 has 10 residues. The germline gives CDR1 SQVTM, CDR2 ANQGSEA. Here the CDR3 DNA reads TGCAGCGTTTATCCCGATACGCAGTATTTT. Translation gives CSVYPDTQYF.

The chain has TRBV5-1 and TRBJ1-1, with D maybe TRBD1 (5 bases). Trimming left V 4 bases short and J 0 bases short, with 7 bases between. The CDR3 length is 13 residues. Germline loops: CDR1 SGHRS, CDR2 YFSETQ. CDR3 coding DNA: TGCGCCAGCAGCCAGGGCATGAACACTGAAGCTTTCTTT. Its protein is CASSQGMNTEAFF.

The chain employs TRBV19 and TRBJ2-7; D gene unclear. V gave up 3 bases and J gave up 1 base, with 16 bases separating them. Germline loops: CDR1 LNHDA, CDR2 SQIVND (reference sequence). The CDR3 runs 16 residues. The CDR3 here is CASSMVAGSSSYEQYF. In nucleotides, the CDR3 is TGTGCCAGTAGTATGGTTGCCGGGTCTTCTTCCTACGAGCAGTACTTC.

This chain links TRBV7-2 with TRBJ2-1; a weak D match, TRBD2 (6 bases). CDR1 and CDR2 from the germline V gene are SGHTA and FQGNSA. With 5 bases removed from V and 8 bases from J, the gap between germline ends came to 22 bases. The CDR3 spans 16 residues. CDR3 coding DNA: TGTGCCAGCAGCCTAGGGACCGGGACTCCTGCGTATGAGCAGTTCTTC. It is translated as CASSLGTGTPAYEQFF. The full variable domain, rest sourced from reference TRBV7-2 and TRBJ2-1, is GAGVSQSPSNKVTEKGKDVELRCDPISGHTALYWYRQSLGQGLEFLIYFQGNSAPDKSGLPSDRFSAERTGGSVSTLTIQRTQQEDSAVYLCASSLGTGTPAYEQFFGPGTRLTVL.

This chain connects TRBV10-3 to TRBJ1-1; D may be TRBD1 (5 bases). Trimming took off 3 bases at V and 5 bases at J, with 22 bases between the two ends. This CDR3 is built from 17 residues. The germline V gene has CDR1 ENHRY and CDR2 SYGVKD. CDR3 sequence reads: CAISDFKDKSTGTEAFF. As DNA, the CDR3 is TGTGCCATCAGTGATTTTAAGGACAAATCAACGGGTACTGAAGCTTTCTTT.

The V call is TRBV29-1, the J call TRBJ2-1; unclear D gene. Germline assignment: CDR1 SQVTM and CDR2 ANQGSEA. V gave up 0 bases and J gave up 7 bases, with 10 bases separating them. This CDR3 has 13 residues. This chain's CDR3 is CSVEDTLRNEQFF. The CDR3 nucleotides read TGCAGCGTTGAAGACACCCTACGGAATGAGCAGTTCTTC.

The V gene is TRBV5-1, the J gene TRBJ2-5, with a weak D call TRBD1 (7 bases). CDR1 is SGHRS and CDR2 is YFSETQ in the germline V gene. CDR3 length equals 15 residues. The V and J ends lost 5 bases and 5 bases respectively, with 19 bases between them. DNA of the CDR3: TGCGCCAGCAGGGATCGACAGGGAGGTCAGGAGACCCAGTACTTC. It is translated as CASRDRQGGQETQYF.

The chain uses TRBV9 and TRBJ1-4; a weak D match, TRBD1 (6 bases). The CDR3 length is 14 residues. V lost 4 bases and J lost 2, with 9 bases in between. Germline V gene sequence: CDR1 SGDLS, CDR2 YYNGEE. In DNA, the CDR3 is TGTGCCAGCAGCCTTACAGGGACTAATGAAAAACTGTTTTTT. Its protein is CASSLTGTNEKLFF.